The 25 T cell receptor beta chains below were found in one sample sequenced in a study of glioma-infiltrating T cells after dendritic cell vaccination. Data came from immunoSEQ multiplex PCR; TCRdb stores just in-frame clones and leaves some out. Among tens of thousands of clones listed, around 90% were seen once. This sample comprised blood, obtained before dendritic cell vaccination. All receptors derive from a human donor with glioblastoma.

As DNA, the CDR3 is TGTGCCAGCAGCCCCACCGGGGGGGGGTTTCATGGCTACACCTTC. It is translated as CASSPTGGGFHGYTF. The rearrangement joins TRBV9 to TRBJ1-2; a weak D match, TRBD1 (5 bases). V shed 4 bases and J shed 6 bases, with 19 bases lying between them. In germline, CDR1 is SGDLS, CDR2 YYNGEE. This CDR3 is built from 15 residues.

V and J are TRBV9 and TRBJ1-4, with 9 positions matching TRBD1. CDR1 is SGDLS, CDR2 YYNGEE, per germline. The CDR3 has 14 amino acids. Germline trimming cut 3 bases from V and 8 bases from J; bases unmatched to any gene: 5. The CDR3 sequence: CASSARGQGEKLFF. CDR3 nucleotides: TGTGCCAGCAGCGCCAGGGGACAGGGCGAAAAACTGTTTTTT.

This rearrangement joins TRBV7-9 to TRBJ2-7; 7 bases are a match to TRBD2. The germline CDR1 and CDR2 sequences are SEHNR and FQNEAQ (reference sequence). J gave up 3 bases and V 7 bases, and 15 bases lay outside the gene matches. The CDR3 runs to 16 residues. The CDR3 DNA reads TGTGCCAGCACCCCCGCGGGGGTAATCTCAAACTACGAGCAGTACTTC. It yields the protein CASTPAGVISNYEQYF.

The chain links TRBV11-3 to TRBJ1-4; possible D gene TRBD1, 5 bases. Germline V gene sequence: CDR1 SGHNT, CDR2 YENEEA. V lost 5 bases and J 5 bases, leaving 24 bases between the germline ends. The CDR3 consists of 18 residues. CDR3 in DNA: TGTGCCAGCAGCCTCCCAGTCGAAAAGACAGAATCAAATGAAAAACTGTTTTTT. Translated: CASSLPVEKTESNEKLFF.

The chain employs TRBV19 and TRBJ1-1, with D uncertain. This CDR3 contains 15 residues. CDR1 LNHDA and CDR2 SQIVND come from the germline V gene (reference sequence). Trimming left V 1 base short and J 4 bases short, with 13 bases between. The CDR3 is CASSIGSAILTEAFF. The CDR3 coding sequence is TGTGCCAGTAGTATAGGGTCAGCGATACTCACTGAAGCTTTCTTT. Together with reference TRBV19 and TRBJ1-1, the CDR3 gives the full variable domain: DGGITQSPKYLFRKEGQNVTLSCEQNLNHDAMYWYRQDPGQGLRLIYYSQIVNDFQKGDIAEGYSVSREKKESFPLTVTSAQKNPTAFYLCASSIGSAILTEAFFGQGTRLTVV.

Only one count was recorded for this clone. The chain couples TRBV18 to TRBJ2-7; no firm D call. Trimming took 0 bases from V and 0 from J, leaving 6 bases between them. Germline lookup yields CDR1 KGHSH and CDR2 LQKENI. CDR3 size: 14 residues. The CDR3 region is CASSPPESSYEQYF. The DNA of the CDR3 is TGTGCCAGCTCACCACCTGAGAGCTCCTACGAGCAGTACTTC.

CDR3 bases: TGCGCCAGCAGCTGGGGAAGCGGCTCCTCCTACAATGAGCAGTTCTTC. Translated: CASSWGSGSSYNEQFF. The genes are TRBV5-1 and TRBJ2-1; D is possibly TRBD2 (5 bases). Germline CDR1 reads SGHRS; CDR2 reads YFSETQ. The CDR3 sequence is 16 residues long. The germline V and J ends were trimmed by 3 bases and 0 bases, with 13 bases remaining between them.

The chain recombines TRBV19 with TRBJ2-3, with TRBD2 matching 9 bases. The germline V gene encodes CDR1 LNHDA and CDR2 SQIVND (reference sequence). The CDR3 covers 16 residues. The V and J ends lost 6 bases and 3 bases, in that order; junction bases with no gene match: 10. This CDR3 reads CASSRGTSSVTDTQYF. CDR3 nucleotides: TGTGCCAGTAGCAGGGGGACTAGCTCGGTGACAGATACGCAGTATTTT. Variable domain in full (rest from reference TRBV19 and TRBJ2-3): DGGITQSPKYLFRKEGQNVTLSCEQNLNHDAMYWYRQDPGQGLRLIYYSQIVNDFQKGDIAEGYSVSREKKESFPLTVTSAQKNPTAFYLCASSRGTSSVTDTQYFGPGTRLTVL.

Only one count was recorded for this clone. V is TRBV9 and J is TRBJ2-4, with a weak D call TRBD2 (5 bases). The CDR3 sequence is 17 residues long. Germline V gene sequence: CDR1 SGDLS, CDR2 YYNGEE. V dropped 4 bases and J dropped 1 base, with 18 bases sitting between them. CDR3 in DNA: TGTGCCAGCAGCCCCTCAGAGGGAAACTCGGCCAAAAACATTCAGTACTTC. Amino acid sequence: CASSPSEGNSAKNIQYF.

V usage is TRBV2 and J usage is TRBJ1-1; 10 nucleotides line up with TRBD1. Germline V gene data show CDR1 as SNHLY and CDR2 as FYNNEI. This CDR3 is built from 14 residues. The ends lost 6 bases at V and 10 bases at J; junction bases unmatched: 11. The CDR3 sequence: CASRPDRGLSGAFF. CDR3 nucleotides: TGTGCCAGCAGGCCCGACAGGGGGCTTAGTGGAGCTTTCTTT.

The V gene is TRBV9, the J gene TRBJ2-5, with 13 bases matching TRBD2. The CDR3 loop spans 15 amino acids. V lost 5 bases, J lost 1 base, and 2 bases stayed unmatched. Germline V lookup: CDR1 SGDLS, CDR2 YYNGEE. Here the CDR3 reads CASSWTSGGQETQYF. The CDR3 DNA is TGTGCCAGCAGTTGGACTAGCGGGGGCCAAGAGACCCAGTACTTC. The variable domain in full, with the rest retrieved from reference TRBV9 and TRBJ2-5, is DSGVTQTPKHLITATGQRVTLRCSPRSGDLSVYWYQQSLDQGLQFLIQYYNGEERAKGNILERFSAQQFPDLHSELNLSSLELGDSALYFCASSWTSGGQETQYFGPGTRLLVL.

The CDR3 loop reads CASSLEGGNYNEQFF. The CDR3 DNA reads as TGCGCCAGCAGCTTGGAAGGGGGCAATTACAATGAGCAGTTCTTC. The chain employs TRBV5-1 and TRBJ2-1, with 7 bases aligning to TRBD1. V dropped 0 bases and J dropped 4; count of bases not matched to a gene: 4. This CDR3 has 15 amino acids. The germline V gene encodes CDR1 SGHRS and CDR2 YFSETQ.

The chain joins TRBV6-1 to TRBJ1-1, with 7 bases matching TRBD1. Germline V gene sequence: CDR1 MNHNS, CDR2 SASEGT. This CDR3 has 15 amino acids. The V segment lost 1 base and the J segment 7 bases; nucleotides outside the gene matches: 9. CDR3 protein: CASSEGRDRGVEAFF. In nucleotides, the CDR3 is TGTGCCAGCAGTGAAGGGAGGGACAGAGGGGTTGAAGCTTTCTTT.

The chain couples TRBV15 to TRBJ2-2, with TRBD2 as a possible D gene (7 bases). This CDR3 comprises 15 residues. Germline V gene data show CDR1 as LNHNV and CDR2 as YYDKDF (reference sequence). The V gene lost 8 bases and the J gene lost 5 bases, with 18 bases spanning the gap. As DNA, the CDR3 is TGTGCCACCTCTCCCGGGGGGCAGGATACCGGGGAGCTGTTTTTT. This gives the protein CATSPGGQDTGELFF. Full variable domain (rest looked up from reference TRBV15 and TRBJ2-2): DAMVIQNPRYQVTQFGKPVTLSCSQTLNHNVMYWYQQKSSQAPKLLFHYYDKDFNNEADTPDNFQSRRPNTSFCFLDIRSPGLGDTAMYLCATSPGGQDTGELFFGEGSRLTVL.

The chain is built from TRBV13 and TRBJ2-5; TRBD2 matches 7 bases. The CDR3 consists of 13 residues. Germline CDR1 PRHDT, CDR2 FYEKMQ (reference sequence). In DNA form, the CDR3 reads TGTGACCCCCAGGAGCGGGATCTGGAGACCCAGTACTTC. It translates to CDPQERDLETQYF.

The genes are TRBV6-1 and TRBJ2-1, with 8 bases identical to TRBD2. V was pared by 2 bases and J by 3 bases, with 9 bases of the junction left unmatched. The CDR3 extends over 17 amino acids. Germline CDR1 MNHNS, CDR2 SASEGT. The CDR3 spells CASSELTGAGDYNEQFF. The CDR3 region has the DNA TGTGCCAGCAGTGAATTAACAGGAGCGGGAGACTACAATGAGCAGTTCTTC.

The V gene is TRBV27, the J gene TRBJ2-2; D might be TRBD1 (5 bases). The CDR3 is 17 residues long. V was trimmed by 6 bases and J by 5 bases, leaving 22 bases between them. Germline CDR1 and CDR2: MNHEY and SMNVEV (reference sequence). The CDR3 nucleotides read TGTGCCAGCAGCACCCCCCTGGGGCAGGCTCAAACCGGGGAGCTGTTTTTT. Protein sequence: CASSTPLGQAQTGELFF.

The CDR3 loop reads CASSSNRGSGGYTF. In DNA, the CDR3 is TGTGCCAGCAGCTCGAACAGGGGGTCTGGTGGCTACACCTTC. The chain links TRBV5-6 to TRBJ1-2, with TRBD1 matching 8 bases. Germline loops: CDR1 SGHDT, CDR2 YYEEEE. The CDR3 is made up of 14 amino acids. V lost 3 bases, J lost 7 bases, and 8 bases stayed unmatched.

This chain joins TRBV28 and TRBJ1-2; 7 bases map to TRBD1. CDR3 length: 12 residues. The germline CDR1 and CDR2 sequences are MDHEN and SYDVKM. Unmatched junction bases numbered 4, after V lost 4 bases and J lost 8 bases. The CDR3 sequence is CASSSYRGGYTF. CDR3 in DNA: TGTGCCAGCAGTTCTTACAGGGGAGGCTACACCTTC.

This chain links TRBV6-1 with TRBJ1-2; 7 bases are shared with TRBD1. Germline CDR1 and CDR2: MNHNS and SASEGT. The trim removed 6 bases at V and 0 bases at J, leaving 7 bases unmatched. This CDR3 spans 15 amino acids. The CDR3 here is CASSGQAAANYGYTF. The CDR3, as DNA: TGTGCCAGCAGCGGACAGGCGGCAGCTAACTATGGCTACACCTTC.

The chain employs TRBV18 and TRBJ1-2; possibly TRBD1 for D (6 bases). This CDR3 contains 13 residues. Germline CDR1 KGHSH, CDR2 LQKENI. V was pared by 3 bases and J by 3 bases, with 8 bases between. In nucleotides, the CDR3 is TGTGCCAGCTCACCCTACAGGGACTATGGCTACACCTTC. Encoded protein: CASSPYRDYGYTF. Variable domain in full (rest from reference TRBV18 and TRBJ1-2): NAGVMQNPRHLVRRRGQEARLRCSPMKGHSHVYWYRQLPEEGLKFMVYLQKENIIDESGMPKERFSAEFPKEGPSILRIQQVVRGDSAAYFCASSPYRDYGYTFGSGTRLTVV.

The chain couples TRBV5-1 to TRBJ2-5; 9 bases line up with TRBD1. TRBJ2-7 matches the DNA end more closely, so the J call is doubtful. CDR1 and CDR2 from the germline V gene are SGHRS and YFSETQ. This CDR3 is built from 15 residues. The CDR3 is CASSDGGTGTNEQYF. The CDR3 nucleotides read TGCGCCAGCAGCGATGGAGGGACAGGGACCAACGAGCAGTACTTC.

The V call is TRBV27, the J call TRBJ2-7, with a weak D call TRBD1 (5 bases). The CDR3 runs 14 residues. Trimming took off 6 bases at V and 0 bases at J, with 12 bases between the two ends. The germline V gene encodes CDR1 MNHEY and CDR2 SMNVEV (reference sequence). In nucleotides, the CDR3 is TGTGCCAGCAGGACACGACAGAGCTCCTACGAGCAGTACTTC. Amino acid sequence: CASRTRQSSYEQYF.

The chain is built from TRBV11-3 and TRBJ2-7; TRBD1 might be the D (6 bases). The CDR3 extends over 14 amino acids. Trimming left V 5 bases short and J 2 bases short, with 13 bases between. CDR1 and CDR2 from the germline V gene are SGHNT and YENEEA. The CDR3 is CASSQVQGPYEQYF. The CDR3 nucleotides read TGTGCCAGCAGCCAGGTCCAGGGGCCCTACGAGCAGTACTTC.

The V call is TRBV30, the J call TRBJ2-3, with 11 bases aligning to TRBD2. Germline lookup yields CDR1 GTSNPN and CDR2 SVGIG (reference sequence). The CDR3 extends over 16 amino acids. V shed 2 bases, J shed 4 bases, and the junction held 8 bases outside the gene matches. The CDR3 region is CAWSKPSGGSPDTQYF. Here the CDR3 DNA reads TGTGCCTGGAGTAAACCTAGCGGGGGGTCACCAGATACGCAGTATTTT.